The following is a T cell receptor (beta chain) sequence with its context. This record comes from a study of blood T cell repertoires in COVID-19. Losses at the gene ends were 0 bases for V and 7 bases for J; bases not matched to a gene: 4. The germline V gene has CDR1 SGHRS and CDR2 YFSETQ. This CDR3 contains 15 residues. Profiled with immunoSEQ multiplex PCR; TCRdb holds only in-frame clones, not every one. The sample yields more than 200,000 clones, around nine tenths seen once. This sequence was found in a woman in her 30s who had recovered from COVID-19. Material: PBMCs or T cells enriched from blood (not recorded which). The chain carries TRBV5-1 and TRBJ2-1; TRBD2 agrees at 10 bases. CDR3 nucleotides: TGCGCCAGCAGCTTGGTGCTAGCGGGAGTAAATGAGCAGTTCTTC. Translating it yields CASSLVLAGVNEQFF.